Only a few counts were recorded for the clone carrying this T cell receptor (beta chain). This specimen belongs to a study of control samples from healthy donors and cancer patients. The CDR3 length is 14 residues. The ends were cut back, 5 bases at V and 9 bases at J, with 17 bases in the middle. The germline V gene encodes CDR1 SGHVS and CDR2 FQNEAQ. Using immunoSEQ multiplex PCR, the repertoire was profiled, and TCRdb retains in-frame clones only, with some absent. The repertoire includes tens of thousands of clones, about four fifths of them detected once, and about 3% sits in the top ten. The V call is TRBV7-8, the J call TRBJ2-1; weak D call: TRBD2 (7 bases). The receptor was derived from a woman aged 45-60 years with lung cancer. The sample taken for sequencing was PBMCs. The CDR3 coding sequence is TGTGCCAGCAGCCCCAACGGGGGGCATGGTGAGCAGTTCTTC. Its protein is CASSPNGGHGEQFF.